This TCR beta chain was found in a study of T cell responses to AZD1222 COVID-19 vaccine (TCRdb year 2021). At the level of the whole study: AZD1222 recipients whose second dose came at about 4 weeks and those whose second dose came at about 12 weeks were combined into one group, since spike-specific TCR depth and breadth did not differ between the two schedules. A total of approximately 250 trial participants underwent TCR sequencing, of whom under 220 had received two doses of AZD1222 and approximately 26 had received two doses of the MenACWY control vaccine. Trial participants were enrolled into age subgroups of 18-55, 56-69 and 70-plus years, which contained roughly 150, 30 and 60 TCR-sequenced participants, respectively.

The CDR3 regions of human TCRbeta chains were analyzed by immunosequencing. On the authors' methods: TCRs in the repertoires were compared against a reference library of SARS-CoV-2-specific TCRs that had been generated with the MIRA antigen-specificity platform. Breadth was defined as the fraction of unique TCRs that were SARS-CoV-2-associated. Depth was defined as the fraction of total T cells that were SARS-CoV-2-associated. Using the MIRA data, every spike-specific TCR was mapped to the spike region that the TCR reacted to and assigned to either a CD4 or a CD8 class. Log10-transformed breadth and depth values were compared by one-way ANOVA with Sidak's multiple comparisons tests. TCRdb retrieved this table from immuneACCESS and kept in-frame rearrangements only. Not all clones are present; in checked studies, unresolved V genes account for under half, and no reason is known for the remainder. V and J calls and clone size are given by that table; D and trimming were obtained from the DNA. The sample yields 58,000 or so clones; about 83% were counted once. The ten largest clones capture less than 9.5% of the sample.

What the study reported, not specific to this receptor: Most participants were white British and females outnumbered males, and the authors suggested that clonal diversity may have been underestimated. Reportedly, almost half of the unique spike-specific TCRs recognized epitopes lying outside the regions that are mutated in the B.1.351 and B.1.1.7 variants. After two AZD1222 doses, spike-specific TCR breadth and depth were significantly higher than at day 0 and than in MenACWY recipients. No day 14 peak-response samples were available, so repertoires were characterized only after the peak T cell response. The whole spike protein was spanned by vaccine-associated CD4 TCRs, and dominant responses were seen in regions 160-218 and 743-854. Conclusions about previously exposed vaccinees are limited because only a handful of AZD1222 recipients were SARS-CoV-2 seropositive at baseline. In the small 56-69-year group, the increase in depth fell short of significance, most likely because of low power.

Points on this clone: There is no known antigen for this receptor. No clone much larger than this one lies a single base away; base qualities are absent.

V drops 5 bases and J drops 3 bases, leaving 8 bases in between. According to the germline V gene, CDR1 reads SGHVS and CDR2 reads FNYEAQ. From cysteine to phenylalanine, the CDR3 is 12 amino acids long. Only the CDR3 portion is preserved as DNA: 36 bases, with reading frame beginning at the first base. The sample's time point, from its label and the paper: baseline before first vaccination. Samples from vaccinated people were obtained from the UK trials COV001 and COV002, which included a single-blind randomized controlled phase 2/3 trial of AZD1222 (ChAdOx1 nCoV-19) in healthy adults. Trial participant PBMC samples were collected at day 0 and day 28 after the second dose for TCRbeta chain sequencing.

This TCR was recovered from an adult in good health. The rearranged chain carries TRBV7-6 and TRBJ2-7; 6 matching bases give a weak D call of TRBD1. This sample comprised peripheral blood, obtained on day 0 of AZD1222 vaccination. The CDR3 region has the sequence CASSAQGYEQYF. The sequenced DNA is TGTGCCAGCAGCGCACAGGGCTACGAGCAGTACTTC.